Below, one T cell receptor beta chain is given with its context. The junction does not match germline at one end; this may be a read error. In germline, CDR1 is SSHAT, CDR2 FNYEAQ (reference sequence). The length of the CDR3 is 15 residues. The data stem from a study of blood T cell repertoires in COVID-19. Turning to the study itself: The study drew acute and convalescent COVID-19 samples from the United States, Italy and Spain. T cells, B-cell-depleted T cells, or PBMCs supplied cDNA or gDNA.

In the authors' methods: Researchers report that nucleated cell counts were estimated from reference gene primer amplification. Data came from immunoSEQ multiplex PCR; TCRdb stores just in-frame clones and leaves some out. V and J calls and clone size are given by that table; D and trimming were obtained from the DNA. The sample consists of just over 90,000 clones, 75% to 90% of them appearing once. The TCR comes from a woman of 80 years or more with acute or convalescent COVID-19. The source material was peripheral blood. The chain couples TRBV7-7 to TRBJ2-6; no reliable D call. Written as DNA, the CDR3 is TGTGCTAGCAGCCCCCGACTCTCTGGGGCCAACGTCCTGACTTTC. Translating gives CASSPRLSGANVLTF.